This T cell receptor beta chain comes out of a study of blood T cell repertoires in COVID-19. Trimming cost V 1 base and J 4 bases; bases outside gene matches: 14. Germline V gives CDR1 LGHDT, CDR2 YNNKEL (reference sequence). The CDR3 has 19 amino acids. The table came from immunoSEQ multiplex PCR; TCRdb's copy has only in-frame clones and leaves some out. The sample lists hundreds of thousands of clones, 70% to 90% occurring once. The sample taken for sequencing was peripheral blood. The source is a woman in her 30s with active or convalescent COVID-19. The chain employs TRBV3-1 (or the pseudogene TRBV3-2) and TRBJ1-2; 11 nucleotides line up with TRBD1. The CDR3 DNA reads as TGTGCCAGCAGCCAAGGAATGCCGGACAGGGGGCGTTCGAGCTATGGCTACACCTTC. Protein product: CASSQGMPDRGRSSYGYTF.